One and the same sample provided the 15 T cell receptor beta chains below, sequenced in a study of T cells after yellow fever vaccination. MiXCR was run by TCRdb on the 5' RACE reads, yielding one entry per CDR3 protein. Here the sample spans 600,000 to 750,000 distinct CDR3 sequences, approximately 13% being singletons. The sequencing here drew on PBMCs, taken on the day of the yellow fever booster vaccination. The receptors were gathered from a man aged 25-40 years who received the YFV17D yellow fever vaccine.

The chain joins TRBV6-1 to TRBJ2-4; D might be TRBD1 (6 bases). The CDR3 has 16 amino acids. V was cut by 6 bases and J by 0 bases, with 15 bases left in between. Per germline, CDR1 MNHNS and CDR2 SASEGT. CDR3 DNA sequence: TGTGCCAGCAGGGACGGACAGTTACTAGCCAAAAACATTCAGTACTTC. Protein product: CASRDGQLLAKNIQYF.

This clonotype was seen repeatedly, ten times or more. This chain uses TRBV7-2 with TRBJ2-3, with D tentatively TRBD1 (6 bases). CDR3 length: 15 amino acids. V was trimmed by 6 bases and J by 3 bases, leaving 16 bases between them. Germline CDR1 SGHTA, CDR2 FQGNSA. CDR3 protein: CASRLQGRSTDTQYF. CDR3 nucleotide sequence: TGTGCCAGCAGGCTACAGGGTCGGAGTACAGATACGCAGTATTTT.

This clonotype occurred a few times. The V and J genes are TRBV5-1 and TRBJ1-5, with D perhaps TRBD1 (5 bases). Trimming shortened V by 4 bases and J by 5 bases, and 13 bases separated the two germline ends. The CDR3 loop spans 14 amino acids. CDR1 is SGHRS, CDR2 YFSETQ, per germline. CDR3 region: CASSPGGVDQPQHF. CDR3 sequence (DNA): TGCGCCAGCAGCCCCGGGGGTGTTGATCAGCCCCAGCATTTT.

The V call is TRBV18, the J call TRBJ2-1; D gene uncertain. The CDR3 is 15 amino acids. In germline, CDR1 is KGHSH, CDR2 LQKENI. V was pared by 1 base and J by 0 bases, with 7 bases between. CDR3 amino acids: CASSPLLASYNEQFF. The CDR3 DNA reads TGTGCCAGCTCACCACTTTTAGCCTCCTACAATGAGCAGTTCTTC.

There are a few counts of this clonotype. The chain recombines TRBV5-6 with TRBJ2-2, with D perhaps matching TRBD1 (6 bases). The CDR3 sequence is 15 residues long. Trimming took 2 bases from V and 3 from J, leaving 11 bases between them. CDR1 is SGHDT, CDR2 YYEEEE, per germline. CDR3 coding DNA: TGTGCCAGCAGCTTTTTGGGGGCTGACACCGGGGAGCTGTTTTTT. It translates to CASSFLGADTGELFF.

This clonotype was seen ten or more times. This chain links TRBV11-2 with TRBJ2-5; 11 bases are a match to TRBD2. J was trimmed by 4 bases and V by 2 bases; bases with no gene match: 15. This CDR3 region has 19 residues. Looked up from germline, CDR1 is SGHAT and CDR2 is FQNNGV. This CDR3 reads CASSLSGATSGKLRETQYF. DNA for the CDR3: TGTGCCAGCAGCTTATCAGGGGCGACTAGCGGGAAATTAAGAGAGACCCAGTACTTC.

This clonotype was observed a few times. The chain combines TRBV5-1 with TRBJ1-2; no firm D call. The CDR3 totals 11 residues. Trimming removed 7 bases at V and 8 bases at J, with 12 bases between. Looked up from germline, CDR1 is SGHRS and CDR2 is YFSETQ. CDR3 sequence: CASAGIAGYTF. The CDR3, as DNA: TGCGCCAGCGCGGGAATCGCGGGCTACACCTTC. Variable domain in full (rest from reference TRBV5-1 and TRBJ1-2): KAGVTQTPRYLIKTRGQQVTLSCSPISGHRSVSWYQQTPGQGLQFLFEYFSETQRNKGNFPGRFSGRQFSNSRSEMNVSTLELGDSALYLCASAGIAGYTFGSGTRLTVV.

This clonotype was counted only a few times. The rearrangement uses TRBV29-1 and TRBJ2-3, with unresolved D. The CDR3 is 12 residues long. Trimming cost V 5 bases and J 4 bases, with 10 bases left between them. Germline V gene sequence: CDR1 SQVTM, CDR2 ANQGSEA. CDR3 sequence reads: CSVHLGPDTQYF. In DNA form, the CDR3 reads TGCAGCGTTCACCTGGGCCCAGATACGCAGTATTTT.

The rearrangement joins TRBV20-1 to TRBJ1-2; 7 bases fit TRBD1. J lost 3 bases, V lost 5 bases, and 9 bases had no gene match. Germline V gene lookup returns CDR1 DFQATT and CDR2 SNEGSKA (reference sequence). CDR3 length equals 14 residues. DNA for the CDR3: TGCAGTGCTTCCTCCGGGACAGATTACTATGGCTACACCTTC. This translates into CSASSGTDYYGYTF.

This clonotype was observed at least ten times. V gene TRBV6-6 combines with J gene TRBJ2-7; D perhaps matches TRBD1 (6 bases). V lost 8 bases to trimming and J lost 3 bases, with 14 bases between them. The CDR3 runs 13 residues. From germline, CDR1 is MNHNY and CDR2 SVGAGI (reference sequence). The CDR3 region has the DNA TGTGCCAGCGGGGTGGACAGCGACTACGAGCAGTACTTC. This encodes CASGVDSDYEQYF.

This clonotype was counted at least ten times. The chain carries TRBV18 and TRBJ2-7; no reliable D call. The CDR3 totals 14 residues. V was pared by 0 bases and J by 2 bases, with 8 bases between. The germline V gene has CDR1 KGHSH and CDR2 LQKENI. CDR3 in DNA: TGTGCCAGCTCACCACCTCGCGTACCCTACGAGCAGTACTTC. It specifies CASSPPRVPYEQYF.

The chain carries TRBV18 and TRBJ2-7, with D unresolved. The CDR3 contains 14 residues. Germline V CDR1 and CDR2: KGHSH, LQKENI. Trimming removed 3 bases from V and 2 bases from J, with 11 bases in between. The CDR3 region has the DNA TGTGCCAGCTCACCGAGGCCGCAGACCTACGAGCAGTACTTC. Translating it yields CASSPRPQTYEQYF.

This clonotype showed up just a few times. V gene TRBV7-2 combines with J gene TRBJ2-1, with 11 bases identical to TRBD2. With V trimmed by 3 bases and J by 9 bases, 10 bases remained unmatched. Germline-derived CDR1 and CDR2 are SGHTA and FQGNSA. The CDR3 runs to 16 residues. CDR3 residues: CASSFNPLAGGGEQFF. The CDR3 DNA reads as TGTGCCAGCAGCTTTAACCCCCTAGCGGGAGGTGGTGAGCAGTTCTTC.

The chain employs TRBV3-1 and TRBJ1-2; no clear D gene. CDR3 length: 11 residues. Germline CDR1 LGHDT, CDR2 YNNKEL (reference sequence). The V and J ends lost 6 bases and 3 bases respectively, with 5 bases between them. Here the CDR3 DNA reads TGTGCCAGCAGTGGGGACTATGGCTACACCTTC. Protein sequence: CASSGDYGYTF.

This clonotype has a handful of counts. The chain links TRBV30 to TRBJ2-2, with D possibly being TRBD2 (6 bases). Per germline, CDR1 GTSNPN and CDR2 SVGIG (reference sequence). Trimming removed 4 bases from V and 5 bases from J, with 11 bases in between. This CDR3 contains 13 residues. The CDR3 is CAWKRDFTGELFF. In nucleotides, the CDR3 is TGTGCCTGGAAGAGGGACTTTACCGGGGAGCTGTTTTTT.